The 13 T cell receptor beta chains reported below all come from one sample, sequenced in a study of blood T cell repertoires in COVID-19. Profiled with immunoSEQ multiplex PCR; TCRdb holds only in-frame clones, not every one. The data show 80,000 or so clones, with about 85% seen just once and about 10% held by the top ten. Sequences were obtained from peripheral blood. All receptors derive from a man in his sixties with COVID-19, enrolled during active disease.

This clone was detected a few times. This rearrangement joins TRBV29-1 to TRBJ2-1; D unclear. The CDR3 consists of 15 residues. V was pared by 3 bases and J by 6 bases, with 18 bases between. Germline V gene lookup returns CDR1 SQVTM and CDR2 ANQGSEA. The CDR3 sequence is CSVEAGGYMGNEQFF. As DNA, the CDR3 is TGCAGCGTTGAGGCTGGCGGATATATGGGCAATGAGCAGTTCTTC.

The genes are TRBV29-1 and TRBJ2-7, with 11 positions matching TRBD1. Germline loops: CDR1 SQVTM, CDR2 ANQGSEA. CDR3 size: 14 residues. V shed 4 bases and J 6 bases; nucleotides not matched to a gene: 8. The CDR3 bases are TGCAGCGTTGGTCATCCGGGACAGGGGGTCGAGCAGTACTTC. Amino acids: CSVGHPGQGVEQYF.

The chain combines TRBV20-1 with TRBJ2-1, with 7 bases matching TRBD1. CDR1 DFQATT and CDR2 SNEGSKA come from the germline V gene (reference sequence). The trim removed 5 bases at V and 14 bases at J, leaving 9 bases unmatched. The length of the CDR3 is 11 residues. CDR3 coding DNA: TGCAGTGCTCCCCGGGACAGACGAAAGTTCTTC. It codes for CSAPRDRRKFF.

V and J are TRBV4-1 and TRBJ1-2; D perhaps matches TRBD1 (5 bases). CDR1 is MGHRA, CDR2 YSYEKL, per germline. This CDR3 has 18 residues. Trimming pared 0 bases from V and 3 bases from J, leaving 20 bases between. The CDR3 DNA is TGCGCCAGCAGCCAAGATACCAGGGTTGATATCCGAGACTATGGCTACACCTTC. Translating gives CASSQDTRVDIRDYGYTF.

The chain has TRBV10-3 and TRBJ1-3; no firm D call. Germline CDR1 reads ENHRY; CDR2 reads SYGVKD. The CDR3 extends over 13 amino acids. With 11 bases removed from V and 2 bases from J, the gap between germline ends came to 13 bases. For the CDR3, the DNA is TGTGCCCTGCAAGAGGGAACTGGAAACACCATATATTTT. Translating gives CALQEGTGNTIYF.

The CDR3 here is CAISDSGLAGSTDTQYF. DNA for the CDR3: TGTGCCATCAGTGACTCCGGACTAGCGGGAAGCACAGATACGCAGTATTTT. The chain uses TRBV10-3 and TRBJ2-3; 12 bases agree with TRBD2. CDR1 is ENHRY and CDR2 is SYGVKD in the germline V gene. The J segment lost 0 bases and the V segment lost 3 bases, leaving 4 bases of the junction unmatched. This CDR3 is built from 17 residues.

J is TRBJ1-1 and V is TRBV6-1; tentatively, D is TRBD1 (5 bases). The CDR3 extends over 14 amino acids. Trimming took off 0 bases at V and 1 base at J, with 6 bases between the two ends. Germline values: CDR1 MNHNS, CDR2 SASEGT. The CDR3 sequence: CASSEAGGNTEAFF. The CDR3 bases are TGTGCCAGCAGTGAAGCGGGGGGGAACACTGAAGCTTTCTTT.

This clone was seen more than once but under ten times. J is TRBJ1-6 and V is TRBV7-3, with D unclear. Germline CDR1 SGHTA, CDR2 FQGTGA. The V end was cut by 1 base, the J end by 7 bases, with 14 bases between. The CDR3 runs to 16 residues. CDR3 amino acids: CASSLNPPNRNSPLHF. For the CDR3, the DNA is TGTGCCAGCAGCTTAAATCCCCCTAACCGGAATTCACCCCTCCACTTT. Variable domain in full (rest from reference TRBV7-3 and TRBJ1-6): GAGVSQTPSNKVTEKGKYVELRCDPISGHTALYWYRQSLGQGPEFLIYFQGTGAADDSGLPNDRFFAVRPEGSVSTLKIQRTERGDSAVYLCASSLNPPNRNSPLHFGNGTRLTVT.

The chain combines TRBV14 with TRBJ2-1; 7 bases fit TRBD2. This CDR3 is built from 21 residues. J gave up 0 bases and V 1 base, and 18 bases lay outside the gene matches. CDR1 and CDR2 from the germline V gene are SGHDN and FVKESK. CDR3 bases: TGTGCCAGCAGCCAAGCGAGGTTTGCGGGAGTCCACAAGAGCTCCTACAATGAGCAGTTCTTC. Translated: CASSQARFAGVHKSSYNEQFF.

This sequence joins TRBV6-1 and TRBJ1-1; 7 positions match TRBD1. The CDR3 is 15 residues long. The germline gives CDR1 MNHNS, CDR2 SASEGT. The ends lost 2 bases at V and 2 bases at J; junction bases unmatched: 5. The DNA for the CDR3 is TGTGCCAGCAGTGAATTAGGGACAGATAACACTGAAGCTTTCTTT. Amino acids: CASSELGTDNTEAFF.

The gene calls are TRBV29-1 and TRBJ1-2, with 7 bases that match TRBD1. Germline values: CDR1 SQVTM, CDR2 ANQGSEA. This CDR3 is built from 11 residues. V lost 7 bases to trimming and J lost 6 bases; unmatched junction nucleotides: 5. The CDR3 coding sequence is TGCAGCGCTGTGACAGGGAATGGCTACACCTTC. As protein: CSAVTGNGYTF.

The sample holds a few counts of this clone. The chain employs TRBV5-1 and TRBJ1-1; D remains ambiguous. This CDR3 has 14 amino acids. In germline, CDR1 is SGHRS, CDR2 YFSETQ. V was cut by 1 base and J by 0 bases, with 7 bases left in between. The CDR3 protein is CASSLTTMNTEAFF. The CDR3 bases are TGCGCCAGCAGCTTGACAACTATGAACACTGAAGCTTTCTTT.

This clone was picked up a small number of times. This chain links TRBV24-1 with TRBJ2-6; 9 nucleotides match TRBD1. The CDR3 totals 16 residues. The ends lost 5 bases at V and 1 base at J; junction bases unmatched: 2. Germline CDR1 is KGHDR and CDR2 is SFDVKD. CDR3 sequence reads: CATSGTGASGANVLTF. In nucleotides, the CDR3 is TGTGCCACCAGTGGGACAGGGGCTTCTGGGGCCAACGTCCTGACTTTC.